What follows describes a single T cell receptor (beta chain). Its matching antigen is unknown. This entry belongs to a study of vaccination and CD4 T cells after COVID-19. Study in general: Treatment of control cultures consisted of a CEFX pool, an HIV-1 Nef pool, or no peptide.

Trimming left V 0 bases short and J 0 bases short, with 2 bases between. Germline loops: CDR1 SGHTA, CDR2 FQGNSA. This CDR3 comprises 14 residues. Scientists ran DNA taken from cultured CD4+ T cells through the Oncomine TCR Beta short-read assay for sequencing. A single record per CDR3 protein comes from TCRdb applying MiXCR to the PCR reads. The data contain about 15,000 distinct CDR3 sequences, about 56% of them singletons. The treatment here: roughly 10-day PBMC culture with coronavirus spike peptide pools or control peptides (ViraFEST assay). Study conclusions and caveats: Nearly all convalescent vaccine-specific clones, 304 of 307, recognized only SARS-CoV-2 spike.

Sequencing was performed on CD4+ T cells from blood, cultured in vitro, taken before SARS-CoV-2 vaccination. This sequence was found in a human donor who had recovered from COVID-19. V gene TRBV7-2 combines with J gene TRBJ2-2; no reliable D call. The CDR3 loop reads CASSLAANTGELFF. In DNA, the CDR3 is TGTGCCAGCAGCTTAGCGGCGAACACCGGGGAGCTGTTTTTT.